The following is a T cell receptor beta chain sequence with its context. The sample comes from a study of blood T cell repertoires in COVID-19. Study context: Collection of acute and convalescent COVID-19 samples took place in the United States, Italy and Spain. T cells, B-cell-depleted T cells, or PBMCs supplied cDNA or gDNA.

The CDR3 is 14 residues long. V shed 8 bases, J shed 2 bases, and the junction held 9 bases outside the gene matches. CDR1 and CDR2 from the germline V gene are WSHSY and SAAADI. Authors' data handling: Reference gene primer amplification gave estimated nucleated cell counts. Sequencing was performed with immunoSEQ multiplex PCR; in TCRdb, only in-frame clones are kept and a portion is missing. V and J calls and clone size are copied from that table; D and trimming were computed from the DNA. The data contain roughly 95,000 clones, over 80% of them singletons. V usage is TRBV10-2 and J usage is TRBJ2-7, with 7 bases aligning to TRBD1. Specimen: peripheral blood. The clonotype originates from an older man with acute or convalescent COVID-19. The DNA of the CDR3 is TGCGCCAGCGCGAGCTTTGACAGGGCCTACGAGCAGTACTTC. Translating it yields CASASFDRAYEQYF.